This TCR beta chain was observed in a study of blood T cell repertoires in COVID-19 (dated by TCRdb to the early 2020s). About the investigation overall: Samples from collaborators originated in the United States, Italy and Spain and spanned both the acute and convalescent phases of COVID-19. The repertoires were released in a freely available public database intended as a resource for research on the immune response to SARS-CoV-2. Samples came from the ongoing ImmuneRACE study (first 160 participants) plus 1,254 subjects from 6 global collaborators. Nearly every sample came with metadata listing a de-identified subject ID, COVID-19 status, age in years and sex. The material from the prospective study consisted of cDNA or gDNA derived from T cells, B-cell-depleted T cells, or PBMCs. HLA class I and class II types, where available, came from metadata supplied by the sample provider rather than from assay-based typing. The dataset comprised deeply sampled blood TCRbeta repertoires from subjects exposed to, actively infected with, or recovered from COVID-19. The study at large found these results: The amount of clinical and demographic metadata varied by source and participant and was provided uncurated.

Remarks on this clone: The antigen it recognizes is unknown. No much larger clone is present one base from it, and per-base qualities are unavailable.

Participants in the prospective study were aged about 18 to 90 years, lived in 20 to 25 United States geographic areas, and enrolled through a virtual design. To assign participants to cohorts, the prospective study relied on clinical history that participants themselves reported in a screening survey and a study questionnaire. Recovered participants in ImmuneRACE Cohort 3 were defined as having two consecutive negative NP/OP PCR tests, clearance from a healthcare professional, or resolution of symptoms. In the prospective study, whole blood, serum and a nasopharyngeal or oropharyngeal swab were collected from each participant by mobile phlebotomists. Prospective study participants could optionally give additional blood draws and questionnaires over a 2-month period. Before DNA extraction, blood samples from the prospective study were shipped at room temperature or frozen. TCRbeta CDR3 regions were amplified from genomic DNA using the immunoSEQ Assay, a bias-controlled multiplex PCR. On the study's bioinformatics: Nucleated cell counts per sample were estimated from amplification of reference gene primers within the assay. Sequence reads were collapsed and filtered to measure the absolute abundance of every unique TCRbeta CDR3 rearrangement. For each sample, productive Simpson clonality was calculated by taking the square root of Simpson's diversity index across productive rearrangements. TCRdb took over this immuneACCESS table, retaining in-frame rearrangements with V and J assigned. Such tables are incomplete; in checked studies, under half of the missing clones stem from an unresolved V gene, and the remainder is unexplained. For V, J and clone size, that table is used; D and trimming come from the DNA. Present in this sample are over 200,000 clones, 70% to 85% of which were seen just once. The ten biggest clones cover 15% of the sample.

Material: PBMCs or T cells enriched from blood (not recorded which). This TCR derives from a man aged 35-49 years who had recovered from COVID-19.

The DNA sequence follows: TGCGCCAGCAGCCAAGAGGGCGGGGCATCAGATACGCAGTATTTT. Translated, this is CASSQEGGASDTQYF. The V gene is TRBV4-3 and the J gene is TRBJ2-3; 6 matching bases give a weak D call of TRBD2. V and J lose 0 bases and 4 bases, and a span of 11 bases separates them. According to the germline V gene, CDR1 reads LGHNA and CDR2 reads YSLEER. The cysteine opens and the phenylalanine closes a CDR3 of 15 amino acids. The sequence is cut down to CDR3 DNA, 45 bases in frame from base 1.